Listed below are T cell receptor beta chains from one sample, sequenced in a study of cytomegalovirus exposure and HLA in healthy donors. Method: immunoSEQ multiplex PCR; TCRdb's copy keeps in-frame clones and lacks some. The table has around 130,000 clones, 84% seen once. The material sequenced was PBMCs. These receptors were obtained from a woman between 18 and 29 years old in good health and CMV-seropositive. CDR3s leave out the opening cysteine and the closing phenylalanine or tryptophan. Each record gives: J gene, clone size, V gene, CDR3 protein. Rows may omit the clone size; those that give it use once, few, many or a size class.

TRBJ2-7 | . | TRBV5-6 | ASSWGQGVDEQY
TRBJ2-1 | once | TRBV2 | ASSDTRVSSYNEQF
TRBJ1-3 | . | TRBV9 | ASSAGQGISGNTIY
TRBJ1-1 | . | TRBV18 | ASSPQDSNTEAF
TRBJ1-1 | . | TRBV13 | ASSSWRTGRGTEAF
TRBJ2-3 | . | TRBV7-3 | ASSRGLAGLVGTDTQY
TRBJ2-5 | . | TRBV12-5 | ASGLVSTPGETQY
TRBJ1-6 | . | TRBV9 | ASSVGSRYSPLH
TRBJ2-7 | once | TRBV14 | ASSQSTEQY
TRBJ2-5 | . | TRBV4-1 | ASSQLAGGPQETQY
TRBJ2-2 | once | TRBV5-1 | ASTTTGGNGELF
TRBJ1-1 | . | TRBV5-1 | ASSLRTGGGTEAF
TRBJ2-7 | . | TRBV5-4 | ASSPWGGTGEQY
TRBJ2-5 | . | TRBV5-8 | ATPFRGKETQY
TRBJ1-3 | . | TRBV5-1 | ASSLAGQSSGNTIY
TRBJ2-7 | . | TRBV27 | ASSSLRGMVSYEQY
TRBJ1-3 | . | TRBV27 | ATGAGDTIY
TRBJ1-2 | once | TRBV4-1 | ASSQGQGISYGYT
TRBJ2-1 | . | TRBV11-2 | ASSFLAGVVSSYNEQF
TRBJ1-4 | . | TRBV28 | ASSLSPGTGFEKLF
TRBJ1-3 | . | TRBV10-2 | ASSEFDRGGNTIY
TRBJ2-3 | . | TRBV13 | ASSFRGAGGPADTQY
TRBJ2-1 | . | TRBV2 | ASSEGLAVYNEQF
TRBJ2-5 | . | TRBV5-1 | ASSFERGRETQY
TRBJ1-1 | . | TRBV27 | ASSIDTNTEAF
TRBJ2-2 | . | TRBV4-1 | ASSQDSPRGPVTGELF
TRBJ2-7 | . | TRBV7-9 | ASSYGLTGQY
. | . | TRBV19 | ASSTYRDRGPSSGEQY